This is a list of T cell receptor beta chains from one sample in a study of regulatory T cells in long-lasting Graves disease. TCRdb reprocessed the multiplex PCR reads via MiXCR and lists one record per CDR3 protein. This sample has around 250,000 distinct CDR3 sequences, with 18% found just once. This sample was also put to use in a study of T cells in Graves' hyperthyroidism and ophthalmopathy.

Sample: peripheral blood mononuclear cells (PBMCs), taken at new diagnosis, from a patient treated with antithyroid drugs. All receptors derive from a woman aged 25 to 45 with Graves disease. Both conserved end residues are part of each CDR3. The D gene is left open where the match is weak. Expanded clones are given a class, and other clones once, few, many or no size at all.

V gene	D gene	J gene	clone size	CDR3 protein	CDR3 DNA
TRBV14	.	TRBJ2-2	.	CASSQDQRGAELFF	TGTGCCAGCAGCCAAGATCAAAGGGGTGCGGAGCTGTTTTTT
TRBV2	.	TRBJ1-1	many	CASSEGNRENTEAFF	TGTGCCAGCAGTGAAGGTAACAGGGAGAACACTGAAGCTTTCTTT
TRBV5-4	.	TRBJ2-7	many	CASSFGTIEEQYF	TGTGCCAGCAGCTTCGGGACGATTGAGGAGCAGTACTTC
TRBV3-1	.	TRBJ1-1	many	CATSGNTEAFF	TGTGCCACCAGTGGGAACACTGAAGCTTTCTTT
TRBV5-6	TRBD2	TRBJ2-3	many	CASSLRTSGIRTDTQYF	TGTGCCAGCAGCTTGCGAACTAGCGGGATCCGCACAGATACGCAGTATTTT
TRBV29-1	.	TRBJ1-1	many	CSDRTRPNTEAFF	TGCAGCGACCGGACAAGGCCGAACACTGAAGCTTTCTTT
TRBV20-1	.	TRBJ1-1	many	CSAPWEYYGAFF	TGCAGTGCTCCGTGGGAGTATTATGGAGCTTTCTTT
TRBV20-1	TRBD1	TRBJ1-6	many	CSARRGLSSYNSPLHF	TGCAGTGCCCGTAGGGGGCTGAGCTCCTATAATTCACCCCTCCACTTT
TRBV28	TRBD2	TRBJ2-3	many	CASKRGGNTDTQYF	TGTGCCAGCAAGCGGGGGGGAAACACAGATACGCAGTATTTT
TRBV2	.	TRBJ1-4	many	CASEPMGSGEKLFF	TGTGCCAGCGAGCCGATGGGGAGTGGTGAAAAACTGTTTTTT
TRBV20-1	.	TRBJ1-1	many	CSAQYRDTLSTEAFF	TGCAGTGCCCAATACCGGGACACGTTATCCACTGAAGCTTTCTTT
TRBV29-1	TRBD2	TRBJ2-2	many	CSVERTSGNTGELFF	TGCAGCGTTGAAAGGACTAGCGGTAACACCGGGGAGCTGTTTTTT
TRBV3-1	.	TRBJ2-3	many	CASSQVERNTQYF	TGTGCCAGCAGCCAAGTGGAGCGAAATACGCAGTATTTT
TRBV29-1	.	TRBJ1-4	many	CSVARAGNEKLFF	TGCAGCGTTGCCAGGGCTGGGAATGAAAAACTGTTTTTT
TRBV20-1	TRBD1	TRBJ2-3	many	CSALIQGRADTQYF	TGCAGTGCCCTTATACAGGGGAGAGCAGATACGCAGTATTTT
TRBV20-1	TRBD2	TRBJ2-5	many	CSALTSSKSGETQYF	TGCAGTGCTTTGACTAGCTCCAAATCGGGAGAGACCCAGTACTTC
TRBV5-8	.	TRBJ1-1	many	CASSGGQGYNTEAFF	TGTGCCAGCAGCGGGGGGCAGGGATATAACACTGAAGCTTTCTTT
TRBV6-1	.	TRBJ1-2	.	CASTYWRSGPTYGYTF	TGTGCCAGCACCTACTGGCGCTCGGGCCCGACTTATGGCTACACCTTC
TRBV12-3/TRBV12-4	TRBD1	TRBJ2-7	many	CASSQGTGSHEQYF	TGTGCCAGCAGTCAGGGGACAGGGAGTCACGAGCAGTACTTC
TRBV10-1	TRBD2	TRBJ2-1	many	CASSASGVGEQFF	TGCGCCAGCAGTGCGAGCGGGGTCGGTGAGCAGTTCTTC
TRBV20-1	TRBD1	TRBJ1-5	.	CSAASDRGLGPQHF	TGCAGTGCCGCCTCGGACAGGGGCCTAGGGCCCCAGCATTTT